This T cell receptor beta chain was captured by sequencing in a study of PD-1 blockade in classical Hodgkin lymphoma. Findings and limits, study-wide: A reduction in baseline TCR diversity was reportedly seen in newly diagnosed patients relative to healthy donors. Patients who initiated nivolumab within 1 year of ASCT were excluded.

As to this clone: Its target is unknown.

The V and J ends lost 3 bases and 1 base, in that order; junction bases with no gene match: 15. CDR3 length equals 19 residues. Looked up from germline, CDR1 is KGHSH and CDR2 is LQKENI. Only in-frame clones appear in the TCRdb table, and some are missing; sequencing was by immunoSEQ multiplex PCR. The data show approximately 36,000 clones, more than 65% seen once. Brentuximab vedotin exposure varied, and every patient relapsed after autologous stem cell transplantation. The sequence came from a human donor with classical Hodgkin lymphoma. This specimen consisted of peripheral blood mononuclear cells (PBMCs), obtained before the second cycle of nivolumab. The chain couples TRBV18 to TRBJ2-3, with 8 bases aligning to TRBD1. The CDR3 sequence: CASSPAPPGGFGGTDTQYF. CDR3 coding DNA: TGTGCCAGCTCACCTGCCCCTCCAGGGGGCTTTGGAGGCACAGATACGCAGTATTTT.